This is a list of T cell receptor beta chains from one sample in a study of T cell repertoires in cytomegalovirus infection. MiXCR, run by TCRdb on the reads, gives a single entry per CDR3 protein. The profile shows about 78,000 distinct CDR3 sequences, around 40% of them singletons. These receptors lack a known antigen. The source material was CD8+ T cells from cultured PBMCs, sampled from culture after CMV antigen stimulation. These receptors were taken from a human donor in good health (CMV status not recorded). Some clones in this sample may be carry-over from other donors' samples. The CDR3 runs from the conserved cysteine through the conserved F or W. Fields, in order: clone size, J gene, D gene, V gene, CDR3 protein, CDR3 DNA. A D gene is named only where the DNA matches it firmly. Not all rows give a size; the values are once, few, many and, for expanded clones, a class.

many | TRBJ1-6 | NA | TRBV6-5 | CASSYSDGKNSPLHF | TGTGCCAGCAGTTACTCGGACGGAAAAAATTCACCCCTCCACTTT
NA | TRBJ1-5 | NA | TRBV5-6 | CASSFTGVGGNQPQHF | TGTGCCAGCAGCTTCACCGGGGTCGGCGGCAATCAGCCCCAGCATTTT
NA | TRBJ1-1 | NA | TRBV5-6 | CASSLGKEAFF | TGTGCCAGCAGCTTGGGGAAGGAAGCTTTCTTT
NA | TRBJ1-1 | NA | TRBV6-5 | CASTRGNTEAFF | TGTGCCAGCACTCGGGGAAACACTGAAGCTTTCTTT
NA | TRBJ1-1 | TRBD1 | TRBV9 | CASGWQGDTEAFF | TGTGCCAGCGGGTGGCAGGGGGACACTGAAGCTTTCTTT
NA | TRBJ2-3 | TRBD2 | TRBV2 | CASRTTSGVDTQYF | TGTGCCAGCAGAACGACTAGCGGGGTAGATACGCAGTATTTT
NA | TRBJ2-3 | NA | TRBV11-2 | CASSSQGYTDTQYF | TGTGCCAGCAGCTCACAGGGATACACAGATACGCAGTATTTT
few | TRBJ2-7 | TRBD1 | TRBV12-3/TRBV12-4 | CASSPRTGRVYEQYF | TGTGCCAGCAGTCCGAGGACAGGGAGAGTTTACGAGCAGTACTTC
NA | TRBJ1-1 | NA | TRBV5-4 | CASSPSGAGNTEAFF | TGTGCCAGCAGCCCCTCGGGGGCGGGCAACACTGAAGCTTTCTTT
NA | TRBJ2-1 | NA | TRBV7-8 | CASSLGGGGSYNEQFF | TGTGCCAGCAGCTTAGGGGGAGGCGGCTCCTACAATGAGCAGTTCTTC
NA | TRBJ1-5 | NA | TRBV6-6 | CASSSVFRQENQPQHF | TGTGCCAGCAGCTCGGTCTTCAGACAGGAAAATCAGCCCCAGCATTTT
NA | TRBJ2-7 | NA | TRBV7-2 | CASSLGRQGPYEQYF | TGTGCCAGCAGCTTAGGTCGGCAGGGACCCTACGAGCAGTACTTC
NA | TRBJ2-5 | NA | TRBV7-6 | CASSLADETQYF | TGTGCCAGCAGCTTAGCGGACGAGACCCAGTACTTC
few | TRBJ2-3 | TRBD2 | TRBV27 | CASSSLTSGGVTDTQYF | TGTGCCAGCAGTTCCTTGACTAGCGGGGGGGTCACAGATACGCAGTATTTT
NA | TRBJ2-2 | TRBD2 | TRBV2 | CASSEGGISTGELFF | TGTGCCAGCAGTGAGGGAGGGATTAGCACCGGGGAGCTGTTTTTT
NA | TRBJ2-6 | TRBD1 | TRBV5-4 | CASSSPDRGFSGANVLTF | TGTGCCAGCAGCTCCCCGGACAGGGGATTCTCTGGGGCCAACGTCCTGACTTTC
few | TRBJ2-5 | TRBD2 | TRBV6-5 | CASSRGGETQYF | TGTGCCAGCAGCCGGGGGGGGGAGACCCAGTACTTC
NA | TRBJ1-5 | NA | TRBV20-1 | CSARASPYSNQPQHF | TGCAGTGCTAGAGCCAGCCCGTATAGCAATCAGCCCCAGCATTTT
NA | TRBJ2-1 | NA | TRBV7-2 | CASSLGGGGYNEQFF | TGTGCCAGCAGCTTAGGAGGGGGGGGGTACAATGAGCAGTTCTTC
NA | TRBJ2-7 | NA | TRBV15 | CATSSEGEAYEQYF | TGTGCCACCAGCAGTGAGGGGGAGGCGTACGAGCAGTACTTC
few | TRBJ1-5 | NA | TRBV18 | CASSHEGYGNQPQHF | TGTGCCAGCTCCCACGAGGGGTATGGCAATCAGCCCCAGCATTTT
few | TRBJ2-7 | NA | TRBV7-2 | CASSKYRDQFYEQYF | TGTGCCAGCAGCAAGTACAGGGATCAGTTCTACGAGCAGTACTTC
few | TRBJ2-1 | TRBD2 | TRBV7-8 | CASTIGLAGNEQFF | TGTGCCAGCACCATAGGACTAGCCGGCAATGAGCAGTTCTTC
NA | TRBJ2-1 | NA | TRBV24-1 | CATSDPEGADGVQFF | TGTGCCACCAGTGACCCCGAAGGGGCGGACGGAGTGCAGTTCTTC
few | TRBJ2-4 | NA | TRBV28 | CASSFGGESKNIQYF | TGTGCCAGCAGTTTTGGGGGCGAGTCCAAAAACATTCAGTACTTC
NA | TRBJ1-1 | NA | TRBV4-3 | CASSQDGWGGAGAFF | TGCGCCAGCAGCCAAGACGGGTGGGGGGGCGCGGGAGCTTTCTTT
NA | TRBJ1-5 | NA | TRBV28 | CASSLVGQLRGSNQPQHF | TGTGCCAGCAGTTTGGTGGGCCAACTACGAGGCAGCAATCAGCCCCAGCATTTT
few | TRBJ2-5 | NA | TRBV12-3/TRBV12-4 | CASSFSRTETKETQYF | TGTGCCAGCAGTTTTTCCCGGACAGAGACCAAGGAGACCCAGTACTTC
NA | TRBJ2-1 | NA | TRBV11-2 | CASSPLAGGRTYNEQFF | TGTGCCAGCAGCCCACTAGCTGGGGGAAGAACCTACAATGAGCAGTTCTTC
NA | TRBJ2-3 | NA | TRBV7-8 | CASSLTVSRAGESTDTQYF | TGTGCCAGCAGCTTAACTGTGTCTCGGGCAGGCGAAAGCACAGATACGCAGTATTTT
NA | TRBJ2-7 | NA | TRBV6-8 | CASTTLGTANYEQYF | TGTGCCAGCACCACGTTGGGGACTGCGAACTACGAGCAGTACTTC
few | TRBJ1-2 | NA | TRBV20-1 | CSANEPSTGYGYTF | TGCAGTGCTAACGAGCCTTCGACTGGCTATGGCTACACCTTC
few | TRBJ2-5 | NA | TRBV12-3/TRBV12-4 | CASSLVPGSETQYF | TGTGCCAGCAGTTTAGTCCCGGGGTCGGAGACCCAGTACTTC
NA | TRBJ2-7 | NA | TRBV7-6 | CASSLLGGGEQYF | TGTGCCAGCAGCTTACTTGGCGGTGGCGAGCAGTACTTC
NA | TRBJ2-5 | TRBD2 | TRBV27 | CASSYGTSGQETQYF | TGTGCCAGCAGTTACGGGACTAGCGGCCAAGAGACCCAGTACTTC
NA | TRBJ1-3 | NA | TRBV20-1 | CSARDPLVSGNTIYF | TGCAGTGCTAGAGATCCACTAGTTTCTGGAAACACCATATATTTT
few | TRBJ2-7 | TRBD1 | TRBV4-3 | CASSQEDRFYEQYF | TGCGCCAGCAGCCAAGAGGACAGGTTTTACGAGCAGTACTTC